The 12 T cell receptor beta chains below come from one sample, sequenced in a study of OX40 agonist ivuxolimab in advanced cancers. Clones were sequenced by immunoSEQ multiplex PCR, and TCRdb holds only the in-frame ones, with some missing. The sample yields around 70,000 clones, 87% seen once. The starting material was CD4+ or CD8+ T cells sorted from blood, obtained in a trial of the OX40 agonist ivuxolimab. The receptor set was obtained from an adult with an advanced solid tumor such as melanoma, head and neck, liver or kidney cancer.

The rearrangement uses TRBV28 and TRBJ1-2; D perhaps matches TRBD1 (5 bases). The V end lost 6 bases, the J end lost 8 bases, and 22 bases lay between the germline ends. The germline gives CDR1 MDHEN, CDR2 SYDVKM. This CDR3 is 15 amino acids long. The CDR3 DNA reads as TGTGCCAGCAGGGCGGACGGGGCCGGCTCTGGGGGCTACACCTTC. It translates to CASRADGAGSGGYTF.

This clone was picked up a small number of times. The CDR3 coding sequence is TGTGCCAGCAGCAAAGCGTCGGAGGGAAGGAGTCCCTACGAGCAGTACTTC. Translated: CASSKASEGRSPYEQYF. The chain combines TRBV21-1 with TRBJ2-7; the table's D gene call, TRBD2, was not cross checked with the DNA. TRBV21-1 is described as a pseudogene. The CDR3 consists of 17 residues.

The genes are TRBV7-3 and TRBJ2-2; perhaps D is TRBD1 or TRBD2 (6 bases each). The V gene's germline CDR1 is SGHTA and CDR2 FQGTGA. This CDR3 comprises 17 residues. V lost 5 bases, J lost 0 bases, and 16 bases lay in between. In nucleotides, the CDR3 is TGTGCCAGCAGCCCAGGGGTTGGGAGGACGAACACCGGGGAGCTGTTTTTT. Amino acids: CASSPGVGRTNTGELFF.

The chain is built from TRBV28 and TRBJ1-5, with unresolved D. Germline V gene lookup returns CDR1 MDHEN and CDR2 SYDVKM. The CDR3 loop spans 16 amino acids. V lost 3 bases to trimming and J lost 5 bases, with 17 bases between them. This chain's CDR3 is CASSFLGKRTHQPQHF. In DNA form, the CDR3 reads TGTGCCAGCAGTTTTTTAGGGAAACGGACCCATCAGCCCCAGCATTTT.

This chain links TRBV5-6 with TRBJ1-1; a possible D gene is TRBD1 (5 bases). V lost 1 base and J 10 bases, leaving 11 bases between the germline ends. The CDR3 spans 12 residues. Germline V CDR1 and CDR2: SGHDT, YYEEEE. Written as DNA, the CDR3 is TGTGCCAGCAGCTTGATGAGGGGCGCAGCTTTCTTT. It is translated as CASSLMRGAAFF.

The rearrangement joins TRBV28 to TRBJ2-1; D perhaps matches TRBD2 (6 bases). The V end lost 4 bases, the J end lost 3 bases, and 13 bases lay between the germline ends. The germline gives CDR1 MDHEN, CDR2 SYDVKM. The CDR3 length is 15 residues. This CDR3 reads CASSYPAGFYNEQFF. In nucleotides, the CDR3 is TGTGCCAGCAGTTACCCAGCGGGCTTCTACAATGAGCAGTTCTTC.

CDR3 bases: TGTGCCAGCACCCCACCCGGACTGGGCCAAGAGACCCAGTACTTC. Encoded protein: CASTPPGLGQETQYF. The rearrangement links TRBV25-1 to TRBJ2-5, with D possibly TRBD2 on 5 matching bases. The V and J ends lost 7 bases and 1 base respectively, with 16 bases between them. Germline V gives CDR1 MGHDK, CDR2 SYGVNS. The CDR3 covers 15 residues.

The chain combines TRBV7-2 with TRBJ2-1, with 7 bases identical to TRBD1. The CDR3 contains 16 residues. V trimming: 4 bases; J trimming: 2 bases; junction bases outside the gene matches: 8. CDR1 is SGHTA, CDR2 FQGNSA, per germline. The CDR3 loop reads CASSSPRTGAYNEQFF. As DNA, the CDR3 is TGTGCCAGCAGCTCCCCTCGGACAGGCGCCTACAATGAGCAGTTCTTC.

This clone was seen only a few times. This sequence joins TRBV7-3 and TRBJ2-1; 8 bases line up with TRBD1. V shed 5 bases and J 5 bases; nucleotides not matched to a gene: 11. This CDR3 spans 16 amino acids. CDR1 SGHTA and CDR2 FQGTGA come from the germline V gene. CDR3 sequence (DNA): TGTGCCAGCAGCCTCAGGGGGCACAATATTGACAATGAGCAGTTCTTC. It translates to CASSLRGHNIDNEQFF.

V is TRBV30 and J is TRBJ1-3; 8 bases are shared with TRBD1. The CDR3 is made up of 16 amino acids. V shed 4 bases, J shed 4 bases, and the junction held 12 bases outside the gene matches. The germline V gene encodes CDR1 GTSNPN and CDR2 SVGIG (reference sequence). The CDR3 DNA is TGTGCCTGGATTCCAAGGAGGGGACAGGTGGGAAACACCATATATTTT. Encoded protein: CAWIPRRGQVGNTIYF. Combining the CDR3 with reference TRBV30 and TRBJ1-3 gives the whole variable domain SQTIHQWPATLVQPVGSPLSLECTVEGTSNPNLYWYRQAAGRGLQLLFYSVGIGQISSEVPQNLSASRPQDRQFILSSKKLLLSDSGFYLCAWIPRRGQVGNTIYFGEGSWLTVV.

V is TRBV9 and J is TRBJ1-5; D gene unclear. The ends were cut back, 0 bases at V and 6 bases at J, with 7 bases in the middle. CDR3 length: 13 residues. Per germline, CDR1 SGDLS and CDR2 YYNGEE. In nucleotides, the CDR3 is TGTGCCAGCAGCGTAGATAGTGGTCAGCCCCAGCATTTT. It specifies CASSVDSGQPQHF.

This sequence joins TRBV7-2 and TRBJ2-1; 13 bases match TRBD2. The CDR3 has 17 amino acids. The germline V gene encodes CDR1 SGHTA and CDR2 FQGNSA. The J segment lost 12 bases and the V segment lost 4 bases, leaving 15 bases of the junction unmatched. DNA of the CDR3: TGTGCCAGCAGCTCCAAGGGACTAGCGGGATTGGTAGGGGGGCAGTTCTTC. Encoded protein: CASSSKGLAGLVGGQFF.